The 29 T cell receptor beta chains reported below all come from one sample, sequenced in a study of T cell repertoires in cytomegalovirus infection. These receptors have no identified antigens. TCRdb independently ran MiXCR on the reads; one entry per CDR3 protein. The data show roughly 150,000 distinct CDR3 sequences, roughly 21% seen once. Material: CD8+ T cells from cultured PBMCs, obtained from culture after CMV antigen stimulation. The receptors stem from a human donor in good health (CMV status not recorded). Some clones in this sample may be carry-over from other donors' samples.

CDR3 coding DNA: TGTGCCTGGAGAGGGACAGCCTATGGCTACACCTTC. Its translation is CAWRGTAYGYTF. The chain is built from TRBV30 and TRBJ1-2; 7 nucleotides agree with TRBD1. CDR3 length: 12 residues. V lost 3 bases to trimming and J lost 4 bases; unmatched junction nucleotides: 2. The germline gives CDR1 GTSNPN, CDR2 SVGIG (reference sequence).

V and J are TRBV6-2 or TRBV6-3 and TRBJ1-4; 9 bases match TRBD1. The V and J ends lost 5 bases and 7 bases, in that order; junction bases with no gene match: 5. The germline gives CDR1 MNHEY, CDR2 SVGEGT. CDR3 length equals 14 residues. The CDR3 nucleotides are TGTGCCAGCAGTCAGGACAGGGGACGTGAAAAACTGTTTTTT. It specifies CASSQDRGREKLFF.

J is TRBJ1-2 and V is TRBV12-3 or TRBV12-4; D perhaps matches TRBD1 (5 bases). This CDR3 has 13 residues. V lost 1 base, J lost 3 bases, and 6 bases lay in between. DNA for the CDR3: TGTGCCAGCAGTTTAGAGACAGACTATGGCTACACCTTC. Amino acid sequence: CASSLETDYGYTF.

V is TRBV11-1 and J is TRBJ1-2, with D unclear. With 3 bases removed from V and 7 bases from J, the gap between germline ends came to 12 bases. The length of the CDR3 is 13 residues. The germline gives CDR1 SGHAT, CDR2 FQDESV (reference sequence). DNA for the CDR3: TGTGCCAGCAGCTTTCTTGCGGCCTCTGGCTACACCTTC. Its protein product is CASSFLAASGYTF. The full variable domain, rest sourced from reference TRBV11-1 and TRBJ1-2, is EAEVAQSPRYKITEKSQAVAFWCDPISGHATLYWYRQILGQGPELLVQFQDESVVDDSQLPKDRFSAERLKGVDSTLKIQPAELGDSAMYLCASSFLAASGYTFGSGTRLTVV.

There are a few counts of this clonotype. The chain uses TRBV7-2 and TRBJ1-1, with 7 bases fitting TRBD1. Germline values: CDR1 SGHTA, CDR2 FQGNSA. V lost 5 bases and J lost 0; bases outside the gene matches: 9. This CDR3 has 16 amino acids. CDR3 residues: CASSPDRALLNTEAFF. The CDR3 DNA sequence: TGTGCCAGCAGCCCAGACAGGGCGCTACTGAACACTGAAGCTTTCTTT.

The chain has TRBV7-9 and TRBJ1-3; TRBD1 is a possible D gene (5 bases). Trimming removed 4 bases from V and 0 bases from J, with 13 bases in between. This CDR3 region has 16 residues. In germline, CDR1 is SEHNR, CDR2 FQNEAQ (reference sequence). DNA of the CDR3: TGTGCCAGCAGCTCGCGACAGAAGCCCTCTGGAAACACCATATATTTT. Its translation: CASSSRQKPSGNTIYF.

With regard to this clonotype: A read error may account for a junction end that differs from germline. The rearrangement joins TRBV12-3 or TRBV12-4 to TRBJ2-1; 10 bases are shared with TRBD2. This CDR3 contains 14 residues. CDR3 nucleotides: TGTGCCAGCAGCTTAGCGGGGGGCTTGGATGAGCAGTTCTTC. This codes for CASSLAGGLDEQFF.

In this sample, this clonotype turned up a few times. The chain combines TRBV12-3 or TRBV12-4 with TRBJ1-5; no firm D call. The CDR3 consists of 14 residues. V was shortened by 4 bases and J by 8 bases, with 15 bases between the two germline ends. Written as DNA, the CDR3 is TGTGCCAGCAGTTCGAAGGACGTGAGGAAGCCCCAGCATTTT. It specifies CASSSKDVRKPQHF.

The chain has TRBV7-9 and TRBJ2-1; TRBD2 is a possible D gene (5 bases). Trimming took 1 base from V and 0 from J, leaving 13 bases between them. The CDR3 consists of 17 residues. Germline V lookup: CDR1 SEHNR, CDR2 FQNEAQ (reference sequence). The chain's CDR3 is CASSLDGPRGSYNEQFF. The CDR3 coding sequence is TGTGCCAGCAGCTTAGACGGACCTCGGGGCTCCTACAATGAGCAGTTCTTC.

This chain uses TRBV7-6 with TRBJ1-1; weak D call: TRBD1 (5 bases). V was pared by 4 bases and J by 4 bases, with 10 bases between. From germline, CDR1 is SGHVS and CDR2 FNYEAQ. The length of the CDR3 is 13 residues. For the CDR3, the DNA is TGTGCCAGCAGCTGGGGGGGGGGCACTGAAGCTTTCTTT. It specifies CASSWGGGTEAFF.

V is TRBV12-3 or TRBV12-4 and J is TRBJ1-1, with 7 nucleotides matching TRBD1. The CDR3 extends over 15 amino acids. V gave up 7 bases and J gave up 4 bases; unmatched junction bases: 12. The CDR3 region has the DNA TGTGCCAGCATTCAGGACAGGCGTTCCGGCACTGAAGCTTTCTTT. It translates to CASIQDRRSGTEAFF.

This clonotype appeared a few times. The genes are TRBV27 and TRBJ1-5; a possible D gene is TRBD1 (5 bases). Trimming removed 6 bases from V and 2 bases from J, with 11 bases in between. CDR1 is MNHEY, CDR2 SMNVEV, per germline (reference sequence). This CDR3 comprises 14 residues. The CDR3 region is CASSSWDGNQPQHF. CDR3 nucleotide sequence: TGTGCCAGCAGCTCTTGGGACGGCAATCAGCCCCAGCATTTT.

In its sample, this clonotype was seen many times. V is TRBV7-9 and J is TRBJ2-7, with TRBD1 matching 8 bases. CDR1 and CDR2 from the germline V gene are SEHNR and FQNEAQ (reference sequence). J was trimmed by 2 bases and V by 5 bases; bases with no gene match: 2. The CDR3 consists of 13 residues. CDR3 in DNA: TGTGCCAGCAGCCAACAGGGGGCCTACGAGCAGTACTTC. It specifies CASSQQGAYEQYF.

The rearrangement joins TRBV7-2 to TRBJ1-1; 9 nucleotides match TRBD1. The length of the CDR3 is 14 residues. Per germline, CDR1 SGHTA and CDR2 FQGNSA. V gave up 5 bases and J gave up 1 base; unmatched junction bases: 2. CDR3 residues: CASSMTGGNTEAFF. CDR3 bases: TGTGCCAGCAGCATGACAGGGGGGAACACTGAAGCTTTCTTT.

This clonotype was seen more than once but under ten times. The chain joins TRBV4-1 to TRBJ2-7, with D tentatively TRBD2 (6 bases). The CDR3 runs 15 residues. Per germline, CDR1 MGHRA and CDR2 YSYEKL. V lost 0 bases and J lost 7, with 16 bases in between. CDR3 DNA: TGCGCCAGCAGCCAAGACCAGGCAGGGACTCGAGAGCAGTACTTC. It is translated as CASSQDQAGTREQYF.

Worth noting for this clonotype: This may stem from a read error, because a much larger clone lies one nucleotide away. The CDR3 reads CARSLTGPTPLHF. The CDR3, as DNA: TGTGCCCGCAGTTTGACAGGTCCGACACCCCTCCACTTT. The chain links TRBV27 to TRBJ1-6, with a weak D call TRBD1 (6 bases). Looked up from germline, CDR1 is MNHEY and CDR2 is SMNVEV (reference sequence). This CDR3 has 13 residues.

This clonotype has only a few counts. Here the CDR3 DNA reads TGTGCCAGCAGCTTATGGGACAACAGTTTCGGCCAGCCCCAGCATTTT. This encodes CASSLWDNSFGQPQHF. The chain is built from TRBV7-9 and TRBJ1-5, with D perhaps matching TRBD1 (6 bases). Deletions cut 2 bases from V and 7 bases from J, with 18 bases between. CDR3 length: 16 amino acids. CDR1 and CDR2 from the germline V gene are SEHNR and FQNEAQ (reference sequence).

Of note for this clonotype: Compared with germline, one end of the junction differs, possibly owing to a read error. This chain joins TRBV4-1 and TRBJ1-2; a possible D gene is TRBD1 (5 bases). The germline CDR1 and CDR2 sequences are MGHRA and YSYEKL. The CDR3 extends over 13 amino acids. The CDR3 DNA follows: TGCGCCAGCAGCCAAGAAGTCCCGGGGGAAAAAGCCTTC. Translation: CASSQEVPGEKAF.

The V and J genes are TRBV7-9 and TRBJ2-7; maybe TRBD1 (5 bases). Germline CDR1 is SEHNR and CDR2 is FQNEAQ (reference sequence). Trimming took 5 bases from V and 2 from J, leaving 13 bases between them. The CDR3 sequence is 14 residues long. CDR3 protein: CASSGMRTTYEQYF. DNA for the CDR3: TGTGCCAGCAGCGGGATGCGGACAACCTACGAGCAGTACTTC.

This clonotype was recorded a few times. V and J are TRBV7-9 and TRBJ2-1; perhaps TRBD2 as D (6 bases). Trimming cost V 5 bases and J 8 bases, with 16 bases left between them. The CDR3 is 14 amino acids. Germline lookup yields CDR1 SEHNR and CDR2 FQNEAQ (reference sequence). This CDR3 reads CASSPPGSQDEQFF. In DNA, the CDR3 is TGTGCCAGCAGCCCTCCCGGGAGCCAAGATGAGCAGTTCTTC.

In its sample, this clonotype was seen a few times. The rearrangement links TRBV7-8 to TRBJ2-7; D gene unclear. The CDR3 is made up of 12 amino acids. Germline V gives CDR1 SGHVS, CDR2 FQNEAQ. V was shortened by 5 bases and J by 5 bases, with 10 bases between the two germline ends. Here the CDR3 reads CASSDPIDEQYF. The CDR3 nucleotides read TGTGCCAGCAGCGACCCCATTGACGAGCAGTACTTC.

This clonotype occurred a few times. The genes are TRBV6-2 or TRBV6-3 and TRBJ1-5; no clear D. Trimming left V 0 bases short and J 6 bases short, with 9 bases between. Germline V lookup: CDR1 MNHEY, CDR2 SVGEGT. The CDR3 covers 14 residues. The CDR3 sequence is CASSYSGAGQPQHF. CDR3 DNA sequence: TGTGCCAGCAGTTACTCTGGAGCGGGTCAGCCCCAGCATTTT.

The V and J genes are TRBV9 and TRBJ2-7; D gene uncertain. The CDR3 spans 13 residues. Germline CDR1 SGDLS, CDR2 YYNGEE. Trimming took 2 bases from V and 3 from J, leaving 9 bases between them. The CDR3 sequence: CASSVDGFYEQYF. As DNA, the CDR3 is TGTGCCAGCAGCGTGGACGGATTCTACGAGCAGTACTTC.

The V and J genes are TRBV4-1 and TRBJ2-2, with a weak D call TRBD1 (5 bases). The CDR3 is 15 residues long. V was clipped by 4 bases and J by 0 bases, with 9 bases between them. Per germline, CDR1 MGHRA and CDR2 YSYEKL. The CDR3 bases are TGCGCCAGCAGCCCGGACATGGCGAACACCGGGGAGCTGTTTTTT. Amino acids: CASSPDMANTGELFF.

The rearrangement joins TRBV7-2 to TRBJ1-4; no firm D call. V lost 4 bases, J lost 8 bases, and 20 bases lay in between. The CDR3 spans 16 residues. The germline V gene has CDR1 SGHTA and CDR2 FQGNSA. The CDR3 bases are TGTGCCAGCAGCTCCCTCGTCATCGGCTCGCGGGAAAAACTGTTTTTT. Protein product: CASSSLVIGSREKLFF.

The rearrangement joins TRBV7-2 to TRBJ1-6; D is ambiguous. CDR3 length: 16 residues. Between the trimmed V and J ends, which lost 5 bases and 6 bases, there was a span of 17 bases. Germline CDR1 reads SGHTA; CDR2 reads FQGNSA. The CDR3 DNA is TGTGCCAGCAGCCCAACCTTAGCCACCACTAATTCACCCCTCCACTTT. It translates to CASSPTLATTNSPLHF.

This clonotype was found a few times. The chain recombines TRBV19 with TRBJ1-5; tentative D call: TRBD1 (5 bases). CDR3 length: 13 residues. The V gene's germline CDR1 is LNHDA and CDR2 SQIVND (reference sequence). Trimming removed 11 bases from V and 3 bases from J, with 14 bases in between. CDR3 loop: CASDTSSNQPQHF. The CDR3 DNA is TGTGCCTCGGACACTAGCTCCAATCAGCCCCAGCATTTT.

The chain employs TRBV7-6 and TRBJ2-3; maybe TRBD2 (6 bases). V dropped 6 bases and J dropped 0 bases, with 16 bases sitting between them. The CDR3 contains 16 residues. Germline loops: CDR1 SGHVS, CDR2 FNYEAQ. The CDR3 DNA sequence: TGTGCCAGCAGTTCTTACCCGGGACTCAGCACAGATACGCAGTATTTT. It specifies CASSSYPGLSTDTQYF.

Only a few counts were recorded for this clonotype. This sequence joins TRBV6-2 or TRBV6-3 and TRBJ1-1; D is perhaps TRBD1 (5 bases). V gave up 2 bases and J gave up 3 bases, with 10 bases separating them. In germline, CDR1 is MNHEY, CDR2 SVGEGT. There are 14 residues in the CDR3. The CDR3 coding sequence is TGTGCCAGCAGTTACCTTGGGGGGGACACTGAAGCTTTCTTT. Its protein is CASSYLGGDTEAFF.